The 30 T cell receptor beta chains below were found in one sample sequenced in a study of blood T cell repertoires in COVID-19. Some clones are missing from TCRdb's copy, which holds only in-frame ones; the method was immunoSEQ multiplex PCR. The sample shows about 65,000 clones, around four fifths of them seen only once. The specimen sequenced was peripheral blood. The receptors here all came from a human donor in a cohort sampled during active COVID-19.

There are a few counts of this clone. The CDR3 region is CASSLQGAGDTDTQYF. The DNA of the CDR3 is TGTGCCAGCTCACTACAGGGGGCTGGGGACACAGATACGCAGTATTTT. The rearrangement links TRBV18 to TRBJ2-3; TRBD1 aligns across 9 bases. This CDR3 is 16 amino acids long. V was clipped by 4 bases and J by 2 bases; unmatched bases: 7. Germline CDR1 reads KGHSH; CDR2 reads LQKENI.

The DNA of the CDR3 is TGCGCCAGCAGCCAAGCCGGTCTGAACACTGAAGCTTTCTTT. Translating gives CASSQAGLNTEAFF. This sequence joins TRBV4-3 and TRBJ1-1; D gene ambiguous. This CDR3 has 14 residues. Trimming took 1 base from V and 0 from J, leaving 6 bases between them. CDR1 and CDR2 (germline): LGHNA, YSLEER.

The chain is built from TRBV5-4 and TRBJ2-5, with 7 nucleotides matching TRBD1. Germline V gene data show CDR1 as SGHNT and CDR2 as YYREEE (reference sequence). The length of the CDR3 is 16 residues. V trimming: 4 bases; J trimming: 1 base; junction bases outside the gene matches: 10. DNA for the CDR3: TGTGCCAGCAGCCCCGAAAAGGGACAGCTCCAAGAGACCCAGTACTTC. It yields the protein CASSPEKGQLQETQYF.

This clone was counted once. The chain has TRBV5-1 and TRBJ1-2; D is perhaps TRBD1 (6 bases). The germline V and J ends were trimmed by 0 bases and 4 bases, with 10 bases remaining between them. CDR3 size: 14 residues. CDR1 and CDR2 (germline): SGHRS, YFSETQ. The CDR3: CASSLGGQSYGYTF. As DNA, the CDR3 is TGCGCCAGCAGCTTGGGCGGACAGTCCTATGGCTACACCTTC.

This clone was detected a few times. This rearrangement joins TRBV12-3 or TRBV12-4 to TRBJ1-2; no clear D gene. CDR3 length: 13 residues. V lost 6 bases and J 4 bases, leaving 12 bases between the germline ends. The CDR3 nucleotides read TGTGCCAGCAGCCCCGACATAATCTATGGCTACACCTTC. It codes for CASSPDIIYGYTF.

The genes are TRBV11-3 and TRBJ2-2; a possible D gene is TRBD1 (5 bases). There are 15 residues in the CDR3. Deletions cut 6 bases from V and 1 base from J, with 12 bases between. CDR1 is SGHNT and CDR2 is YENEEA in the germline V gene. CDR3 protein: CASRQDGQNTGELFF. The CDR3 DNA sequence: TGTGCCAGCAGACAGGACGGTCAGAACACCGGGGAGCTGTTTTTT.

The chain is built from TRBV10-3 and TRBJ2-2; TRBD1 aligns across 7 bases. The CDR3 sequence is 15 residues long. Germline CDR1 is ENHRY and CDR2 is SYGVKD. The V segment lost 4 bases and the J segment 2 bases; nucleotides outside the gene matches: 4. The CDR3 DNA follows: TGTGCCATCAGTGGAGCAGGGGGAAACACCGGGGAGCTGTTTTTT. Encoded protein: CAISGAGGNTGELFF.

This clone showed up just once. The chain carries TRBV30 and TRBJ2-1, with 7 bases matching TRBD1. Trimming took 2 bases from V and 2 from J; bases not matched to a gene: 3. Per the germline V gene, CDR1 is GTSNPN and CDR2 is SVGIG (reference sequence). This CDR3 is 14 amino acids long. The CDR3 DNA sequence: TGTGCCTGGAGTCCCGGGACAGCCTACAATGAGCAGTTCTTC. Translated, it gives CAWSPGTAYNEQFF. Based on the CDR3 plus reference TRBV30 and TRBJ2-1, the full variable domain is SQTIHQWPATLVQPVGSPLSLECTVEGTSNPNLYWYRQAAGRGLQLLFYSVGIGQISSEVPQNLSASRPQDRQFILSSKKLLLSDSGFYLCAWSPGTAYNEQFFGPGTRLTVL.

The gene calls are TRBV25-1 and TRBJ1-1; 9 bases align to TRBD1. CDR1 and CDR2 (germline): MGHDK, SYGVNS. V dropped 4 bases and J dropped 6; count of bases not matched to a gene: 9. The length of the CDR3 is 15 residues. This CDR3 is CASSGRDRGSSEAFF. For the CDR3, the DNA is TGTGCCAGCAGTGGCCGCGACAGGGGGAGTTCTGAAGCTTTCTTT. Looking up the rest from reference TRBV25-1 and TRBJ1-1 gives the full variable domain: EADIYQTPRYLVIGTGKKITLECSQTMGHDKMYWYQQDPGMELHLIHYSYGVNSTEKGDLSSESTVSRIRTEHFPLTLESARPSHTSQYLCASSGRDRGSSEAFFGQGTRLTVV.

This clone has just a few counts. V usage is TRBV28 and J usage is TRBJ2-5, with D possibly matching TRBD1 (6 bases). Germline V gene lookup returns CDR1 MDHEN and CDR2 SYDVKM. The CDR3 runs 16 residues. Trimming removed 2 bases from V and 0 bases from J, with 13 bases in between. CDR3 DNA: TGTGCCAGCAGTTTAGCTGGGACAAGAAACCAAGAGACCCAGTACTTC. Its protein product is CASSLAGTRNQETQYF. Combining the CDR3 with reference TRBV28 and TRBJ2-5 gives the whole variable domain DVKVTQSSRYLVKRTGEKVFLECVQDMDHENMFWYRQDPGLGLRLIYFSYDVKMKEKGDIPEGYSVSREKKERFSLILESASTNQTSMYLCASSLAGTRNQETQYFGPGTRLLVL.

This chain links TRBV7-2 with TRBJ1-5; 8 positions match TRBD1. CDR1 and CDR2 (germline): SGHTA, FQGNSA. The V and J ends lost 2 bases and 3 bases, in that order; junction bases with no gene match: 3. The CDR3 covers 15 residues. CDR3 in amino acids: CASSLQGAFNQPQHF. CDR3 DNA: TGTGCCAGCAGCTTACAGGGGGCATTCAATCAGCCCCAGCATTTT.

V gene TRBV5-1 combines with J gene TRBJ2-3; D gene ambiguous. The CDR3 runs 14 residues. Trimming pared 0 bases from V and 5 bases from J, leaving 10 bases between. Germline V lookup: CDR1 SGHRS, CDR2 YFSETQ. CDR3 nucleotides: TGCGCCAGCAGCTTGGCCTCAGTCCAAGATACGCAGTATTTT. It yields the protein CASSLASVQDTQYF.

The genes are TRBV18 and TRBJ2-1; 8 bases fit TRBD1. The CDR3 consists of 14 residues. Losses at the gene ends were 2 bases for V and 8 bases for J; bases not matched to a gene: 5. Per the germline V gene, CDR1 is KGHSH and CDR2 is LQKENI. This CDR3 is CASSPKTGVDEQFF. CDR3 in DNA: TGTGCCAGCTCACCAAAGACAGGGGTCGATGAGCAGTTCTTC.

The chain couples TRBV10-3 to TRBJ2-3; maybe TRBD2 (6 bases). Per the germline V gene, CDR1 is ENHRY and CDR2 is SYGVKD. Trimming stripped 11 bases from V and 4 bases from J, with 16 bases between. This CDR3 is 13 amino acids long. This CDR3 reads CAAGREPADTQYF. CDR3 sequence (DNA): TGTGCCGCAGGGCGGGAACCCGCAGATACGCAGTATTTT.

The CDR3 sequence: CATSEASGRAYEQFF. DNA of the CDR3: TGTGCCACCAGTGAAGCGAGCGGGAGGGCCTATGAGCAGTTCTTC. The rearrangement joins TRBV15 to TRBJ2-1; 10 bases align to TRBD2. The trim removed 6 bases at V and 8 bases at J, leaving 10 bases unmatched. Per the germline V gene, CDR1 is LNHNV and CDR2 is YYDKDF (reference sequence). The CDR3 loop spans 15 amino acids. The whole variable domain, remainder taken from reference TRBV15 and TRBJ2-1, is DAMVIQNPRYQVTQFGKPVTLSCSQTLNHNVMYWYQQKSSQAPKLLFHYYDKDFNNEADTPDNFQSRRPNTSFCFLDIRSPGLGDTAMYLCATSEASGRAYEQFFGPGTRLTVL.

V and J are TRBV9 and TRBJ2-5; D is unclear. V was trimmed by 0 bases and J by 5 bases, leaving 11 bases between them. CDR1 and CDR2 from the germline V gene are SGDLS and YYNGEE. The CDR3 has 14 residues. CDR3 DNA sequence: TGTGCCAGCAGCGTAGGGGCGAGAAGGGAGACCCAGTACTTC. This translates into CASSVGARRETQYF.

This clone came up a few times. This rearrangement joins TRBV9 to TRBJ2-2, with 8 bases matching TRBD1. V lost 4 bases and J lost 5; bases outside the gene matches: 10. Germline CDR1 SGDLS, CDR2 YYNGEE. This CDR3 contains 16 residues. The CDR3, as DNA: TGTGCCAGCAGCCAGGGGCAGGGGGCGCGGACCGGGGAGCTGTTTTTT. Translation: CASSQGQGARTGELFF. Full variable domain (rest looked up from reference TRBV9 and TRBJ2-2): DSGVTQTPKHLITATGQRVTLRCSPRSGDLSVYWYQQSLDQGLQFLIQYYNGEERAKGNILERFSAQQFPDLHSELNLSSLELGDSALYFCASSQGQGARTGELFFGEGSRLTVL.

The CDR3 DNA reads TGTGCCAGTAGCCCTGGGACTTGGAGGACGGAGCAGTTCTTC. Protein sequence: CASSPGTWRTEQFF. The rearrangement uses TRBV19 and TRBJ2-1; a weak D match, TRBD2 (6 bases). V dropped 6 bases and J dropped 10 bases, with 19 bases sitting between them. The CDR3 contains 14 residues. Germline CDR1 and CDR2: LNHDA and SQIVND (reference sequence).

In its sample, this clone was seen many times. This chain links TRBV5-8 with TRBJ1-6; D uncertain. This CDR3 comprises 11 residues. Looked up from germline, CDR1 is SGHTS and CDR2 is YDEGEE. Trimming cost V 4 bases and J 7 bases, with 3 bases left between them. The CDR3 coding sequence is TGTGCCAGCAGCCTAAATTCACCCCTCCACTTT. Translation: CASSLNSPLHF.

The chain couples TRBV4-1 to TRBJ2-3, with 8 positions matching TRBD2. The germline CDR1 and CDR2 sequences are MGHRA and YSYEKL. V gave up 3 bases and J gave up 1 base; unmatched junction bases: 3. The CDR3 covers 15 residues. The CDR3 bases are TGCGCCAGCAGCCAGAGGACTAGCCGCACAGATACGCAGTATTTT. Protein: CASSQRTSRTDTQYF.

The V call is TRBV6-1, the J call TRBJ1-5; D may be TRBD1 (6 bases). The CDR3 consists of 17 residues. The V and J ends lost 4 bases and 4 bases respectively, with 20 bases between them. Germline V gene data show CDR1 as MNHNS and CDR2 as SASEGT. The CDR3 bases are TGTGCCAGCAGTGGAAAGGGGATACAGGGTAGGAATCAGCCCCAGCATTTT. It specifies CASSGKGIQGRNQPQHF.

The chain employs TRBV4-3 and TRBJ2-7; no reliable D call. V was shortened by 0 bases and J by 2 bases, with 8 bases between the two germline ends. The CDR3 has 14 amino acids. Germline-derived CDR1 and CDR2 are LGHNA and YSLEER. The CDR3 bases are TGCGCCAGCAGCCAAGATTCAGGTACCTACGAGCAGTACTTC. It codes for CASSQDSGTYEQYF.

The J gene is TRBJ2-7, the V gene TRBV4-2; TRBD1 aligns across 7 bases. Germline values: CDR1 LGHNA, CDR2 YNFKEQ. The length of the CDR3 is 15 residues. J gave up 2 bases and V 4 bases, and 8 bases lay outside the gene matches. The CDR3 bases are TGTGCCAGCAGCCGGGAGACAGGGTCGGCCTACGAGCAGTACTTC. Translated, it gives CASSRETGSAYEQYF.

The rearrangement uses TRBV12-2 and TRBJ2-1; the table names TRBD2, a call not compared with the DNA. TRBV12-2 is a recognized pseudogene. The CDR3 is made up of 14 amino acids. In nucleotides, the CDR3 is TGTGCAAGTCGCTTAGTTTGGCTAGCGAGTTTAGGGTTCTTC. Protein product: CASRLVWLASLGFF.

The chain carries TRBV7-2 and TRBJ2-1, with TRBD2 identical over 9 bases. V trimming: 2 bases; J trimming: 7 bases; junction bases outside the gene matches: 6. The CDR3 covers 15 residues. CDR1 and CDR2 from the germline V gene are SGHTA and FQGNSA. CDR3 coding DNA: TGTGCCAGCAGCTTACAAGCGGGAGGCACGAATGAGCAGTTCTTC. This sequence encodes CASSLQAGGTNEQFF.

The V gene is TRBV19, the J gene TRBJ2-7; 10 positions match TRBD1. CDR1 and CDR2 (germline): LNHDA, SQIVND (reference sequence). The CDR3 spans 13 residues. The trim removed 7 bases at V and 8 bases at J, leaving 8 bases unmatched. The CDR3 loop reads CASTTGQGVKQYF. CDR3 coding DNA: TGTGCCAGTACCACCGGACAGGGGGTGAAGCAGTACTTC. The whole variable domain, remainder taken from reference TRBV19 and TRBJ2-7, is DGGITQSPKYLFRKEGQNVTLSCEQNLNHDAMYWYRQDPGQGLRLIYYSQIVNDFQKGDIAEGYSVSREKKESFPLTVTSAQKNPTAFYLCASTTGQGVKQYFGPGTRLTVT.

The V gene is TRBV6-2 or TRBV6-3, the J gene TRBJ2-7; a possible D gene is TRBD2 (5 bases). The CDR3 has 11 residues. Between the trimmed V and J ends, which lost 5 bases and 4 bases, there was a span of 6 bases. The germline V gene encodes CDR1 MNHEY and CDR2 SVGEGT. CDR3 sequence (DNA): TGTGCCAGCAGTGAGGGATACGAGCAGTACTTC. Translated, it gives CASSEGYEQYF.

In nucleotides, the CDR3 is TGTGCCAGCGTTAGAGGGATTCAAGAGACCCAGTACTTC. It translates to CASVRGIQETQYF. The chain combines TRBV14 with TRBJ2-5, with a possible D match to TRBD2 (5 bases). CDR1 and CDR2 (germline): SGHDN, FVKESK. This CDR3 contains 13 residues. V shed 8 bases and J shed 2 bases, with 12 bases lying between them.

This chain joins TRBV7-2 and TRBJ2-1; 7 bases are shared with TRBD2. This CDR3 comprises 15 residues. Per the germline V gene, CDR1 is SGHTA and CDR2 is FQGNSA. The junction had 1 base not matched to a gene; V was cut back by 1 base and J by 1 base. The CDR3 bases are TGTGCCAGCAGCTTAGACGGGGGGTCCTACAATGAGCAGTTCTTC. It yields the protein CASSLDGGSYNEQFF. The full variable domain, rest sourced from reference TRBV7-2 and TRBJ2-1, is GAGVSQSPSNKVTEKGKDVELRCDPISGHTALYWYRQSLGQGLEFLIYFQGNSAPDKSGLPSDRFSAERTGGSVSTLTIQRTQQEDSAVYLCASSLDGGSYNEQFFGPGTRLTVL.

This chain joins TRBV9 and TRBJ2-1, with TRBD2 identical over 7 bases. The germline V gene encodes CDR1 SGDLS and CDR2 YYNGEE. V shed 0 bases and J 0 bases; nucleotides not matched to a gene: 3. The CDR3 loop spans 16 amino acids. The CDR3 sequence: CASSVVGGGSYNEQFF. In DNA, the CDR3 is TGTGCCAGCAGCGTAGTTGGCGGGGGCTCCTACAATGAGCAGTTCTTC. The entire variable domain, with the rest obtained from reference TRBV9 and TRBJ2-1, is as follows: DSGVTQTPKHLITATGQRVTLRCSPRSGDLSVYWYQQSLDQGLQFLIQYYNGEERAKGNILERFSAQQFPDLHSELNLSSLELGDSALYFCASSVVGGGSYNEQFFGPGTRLTVL.